The entry that follows covers one T cell receptor beta chain sequence. Its antigen remains unidentified. Base qualities are missing; no much larger clone stands one base away. Enrollment in ICON was initiated in 2016, and the last patient was enrolled in 2018. From a subcohort of 70 or so patients, fresh tumor and matched uninvolved tissue were collected for in-depth immune analyses, including TCR sequencing. DNA for TCR sequencing was isolated from bulk tissue, and no cell sorting was done. Its CDR3 holds 13 amino acids, cysteine through phenylalanine. CDR3 DNA only is kept here, 39 bases in frame from base 1. Compared with germline, V lacks 7 bases and J lacks 5 bases; bases without a gene match: 7. CDR1 and CDR2 are drawn from the germline V gene: SNHLY, FYNNEI. This specimen comes from a study of tumor-infiltrating lymphocytes in localized non-small cell lung cancer (dated by TCRdb to 2020 to 2023). Regarding the study in general: Several histologies were represented in the cohort, which also included both smokers and never-smokers as well as patients whose samples were collected after neoadjuvant chemotherapy. Each patient contributed resected tumor tissue and uninvolved lung tissue from the same patient, described as non-adjacent to the tumor. Alongside flow cytometry, multiplex immunofluorescence, RNA-seq, exome sequencing and proteomics, TCR sequencing was applied to the same patients as one of several integrated assays. In total, the ICON cohort consisted of fewer than 190 surgical patients with localized non-small cell lung cancer who had their tumors resected. A total of over 45 patients were included in the paired tumor versus uninvolved lung comparison of immunoSEQ T-cell fraction.

Study-wide findings and limitations: Because different pieces of the same tissue were used for different assays, technical variation could not be separated from intratumor heterogeneity. Since assay coverage differed from patient to patient depending on how much tissue was available, TCR sequencing was done for only a subset of the cohort. Recurrence-free survival showed no association with tumor T-cell fraction measured by TCR sequencing (p = 0.61). TCR-derived T-cell fraction did not differ between the flow cytometry-defined immunotypes IM1 (good prognosis) and IM2 (poor prognosis). Consistent with immunofluorescence CD3 counts, TCRbeta sequencing supported greater T cell infiltration in tumors than in uninvolved lung tissue.

The immunoSEQ assay used for TCR sequencing gave the T-cell fraction in both tumor and uninvolved lung tissue. Processing in the source paper ran as follows. To analyze survival, patients were divided into a high T-cell fraction group (upper tertile) and a low T-cell fraction group (lower two tertiles), and the two groups were compared using a log-rank test. Paired tumor versus uninvolved lung differences in T-cell fraction were tested with a signed-rank test. TCRdb mirrors the immuneACCESS table, restricted to in-frame sequences. Some clones are absent from its copies; in checked studies, under half trace to an unresolved V gene, and the reason for the others is unknown. The DNA gave D and trimming, while V, J and clone size come from that table. Recorded for this sample are 15,000 or so clones; more than 60% of them occurred a single time. Of the sample, about 6.4% falls within the top ten clones.

The sequence came from a human donor with non-small cell lung cancer. Here the chain combines TRBV2 and TRBJ2-5; 7 nucleotides in the junction match TRBD1. Sequenced sample: lung tumor tissue. CDR3 reads: CASKRGLGETQYF. The bases read TGTGCCAGCAAGAGGGGGCTGGGGGAGACCCAGTACTTC.